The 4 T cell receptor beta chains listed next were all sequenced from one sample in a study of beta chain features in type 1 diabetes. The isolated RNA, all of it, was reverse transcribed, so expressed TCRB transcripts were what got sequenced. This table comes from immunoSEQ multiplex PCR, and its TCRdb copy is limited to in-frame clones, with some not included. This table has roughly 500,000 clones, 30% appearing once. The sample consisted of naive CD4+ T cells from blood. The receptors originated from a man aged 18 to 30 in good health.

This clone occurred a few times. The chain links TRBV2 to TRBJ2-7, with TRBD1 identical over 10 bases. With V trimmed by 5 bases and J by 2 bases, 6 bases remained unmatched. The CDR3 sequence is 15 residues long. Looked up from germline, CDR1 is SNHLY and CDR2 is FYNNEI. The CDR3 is CASSQSGQGTYEQYF. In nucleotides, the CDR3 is TGTGCCAGCAGTCAGTCGGGACAGGGGACCTACGAGCAGTACTTC.

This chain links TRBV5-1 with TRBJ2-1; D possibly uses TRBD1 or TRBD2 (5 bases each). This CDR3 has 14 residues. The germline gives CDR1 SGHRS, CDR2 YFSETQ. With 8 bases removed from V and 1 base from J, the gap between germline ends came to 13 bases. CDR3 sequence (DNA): TGCGCCAGTAATATGGGGGTATCCTACAATGAGCAGTTCTTC. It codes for CASNMGVSYNEQFF.

The CDR3 region has the DNA TGTGCCTGGAGTGTAATAGTGGGCAGCCTACAACCGATTGAGCAGTTCTTC. Translating it yields CAWSVIVGSLQPIEQFF. The V gene is TRBV30, the J gene TRBJ2-1, with D hard to call. CDR3 length: 17 amino acids. Germline V gene sequence: CDR1 GTSNPN, CDR2 SVGIG (reference sequence). Trimming pared 0 bases from V and 9 bases from J, leaving 24 bases between.

The CDR3 here is CASRNPGQGTDTQYF. The CDR3 DNA is TGTGCCAGCAGGAACCCGGGCCAGGGAACAGATACGCAGTATTTT. The chain links TRBV11-2 to TRBJ2-3, with D perhaps TRBD1 (5 bases). Trimming took 6 bases from V and 3 from J, leaving 16 bases between them. This CDR3 is 15 amino acids long. From germline, CDR1 is SGHAT and CDR2 FQNNGV.